The clone carrying this TCR beta chain was recorded a few times. This record belongs to a study of cytomegalovirus exposure and HLA in healthy donors. Each donor was healthy, and each was a bone marrow donor. Unrecorded immune exposures were likely, despite nominal health at sampling. The PCR was carried out with 60 Vbeta primers and 13 Jbeta primers. Sequencing was performed with immunoSEQ multiplex PCR; in TCRdb, only in-frame clones are kept and a portion is missing. The sample contains 70,000 to 90,000 clones, over 60% of which appear only once. V lost 3 bases and J lost 1, with 7 bases in between. This CDR3 is 14 amino acids long. Germline V gene sequence: CDR1 MNHNS, CDR2 SASEGT.

The TCR comes from a man between 60 and 75 years old in good health and CMV-seronegative. The sample was PBMCs. The genes are TRBV6-1 and TRBJ1-5; D is perhaps TRBD1 (5 bases). CDR3 DNA sequence: TGTGCCAGCAGTGATCAGGGAAGCAATCAGCCCCAGCATTTT. Its translation is CASSDQGSNQPQHF.